This T cell receptor (beta chain) came from a study of shared clonotypes between healthy human individuals. Whole-study results and caveats: Shared clonotypes across all four donors exceeded non-shared ones in generation probability. Generally, naive subsets (rather than memory subsets) showed larger estimated richness.

As regards this clone: Its antigen is still unknown.

Trimming removed 0 bases at V and 0 bases at J, with 12 bases between. Germline V lookup: CDR1 LGHNA, CDR2 YSLEER. This CDR3 has 17 residues. As defined, naive CD8 cells were CD45RO-negative and positively selected for CCR7, with terminally differentiated effector memory CD45RA+ cells excluded. Profiling relied on immunoSEQ multiplex PCR, and the TCRdb table lists in-frame clones only, not all of them. The sample carries about 2 million clones, about 95% recorded once. Specimen: naive CD8+ T cells sorted from blood. The rearrangement uses TRBV4-3 and TRBJ2-1, with TRBD2 as a possible D gene (5 bases). This TCR derives from a man younger than 30 in good health. This CDR3 is CASSQDLAGTSYNEQFF. CDR3 sequence (DNA): TGCGCCAGCAGCCAAGATCTGGCGGGTACCTCCTACAATGAGCAGTTCTTC.